The next 28 T cell receptor beta chains were all read from a single sample in a study of graft-versus-host responses after intestinal transplantation. Repertoires were generated with immunoSEQ multiplex PCR, while TCRdb's copy carries only in-frame clones and drops some. The repertoire holds 84,000 or so clones, with 85% to 95% as singletons. The antigens these receptors bind are not known. Sequencing was performed on unstimulated CD8+ T cells sorted from spleen or lymph node cells, taken before transplant. The receptors were sampled from a human donor who was the organ donor for an intestinal transplant.

The V and J genes are TRBV9 and TRBJ2-7, with TRBD2 as a possible D gene (6 bases). V was cut by 3 bases and J by 1 base, with 8 bases left in between. The CDR3 sequence is 13 residues long. Germline assignment: CDR1 SGDLS and CDR2 YYNGEE. Here the CDR3 DNA reads TGTGCCAGCAGCGCCGGGGGTTCCTACGAGCAGTACTTC. It specifies CASSAGGSYEQYF.

The rearrangement uses TRBV4-2 and TRBJ1-2; D call uncertain. This CDR3 comprises 16 residues. Germline CDR1 reads LGHNA; CDR2 reads YNFKEQ. Trimming took 0 bases from V and 8 from J, leaving 19 bases between them. The CDR3 loop is CASSQDRGSSPGGYTF. The CDR3, as DNA: TGTGCCAGCAGCCAAGATCGCGGCAGCTCACCGGGGGGCTACACCTTC.

The chain links TRBV27 to TRBJ2-7, with D possibly TRBD1 on 6 matching bases. This CDR3 is 16 amino acids long. Germline CDR1 reads MNHEY; CDR2 reads SMNVEV (reference sequence). V lost 0 bases to trimming and J lost 3 bases, with 15 bases between them. The CDR3 reads CASSLSGQGFNYEQYF. The CDR3 nucleotides read TGTGCCAGCAGTTTATCGGGGCAGGGGTTCAACTACGAGCAGTACTTC.

For the CDR3, the DNA is TGTGCCACCAGCGCGGCGACAGAAGGAAATCAGCCCCAGCATTTT. Amino acids: CATSAATEGNQPQHF. This sequence joins TRBV15 and TRBJ1-5; TRBD1 is a possible D gene (5 bases). Germline V gene lookup returns CDR1 LNHNV and CDR2 YYDKDF (reference sequence). Trimming stripped 5 bases from V and 4 bases from J, with 15 bases between. The CDR3 totals 15 residues.

The chain joins TRBV19 to TRBJ2-3, with 12 bases aligning to TRBD2. The CDR3 runs 20 residues. V dropped 0 bases and J dropped 4; count of bases not matched to a gene: 14. CDR1 and CDR2 from the germline V gene are LNHDA and SQIVND (reference sequence). CDR3 sequence reads: CASSIDLSLAGGPQADTQYF. CDR3 DNA: TGTGCCAGTAGTATAGATCTATCGCTAGCGGGAGGGCCTCAGGCAGATACGCAGTATTTT.

This chain connects TRBV6-1 to TRBJ2-7, with TRBD1 as a possible D gene (6 bases). This CDR3 is 14 amino acids long. V lost 3 bases and J lost 7, with 16 bases in between. Germline CDR1 MNHNS, CDR2 SASEGT. CDR3 DNA sequence: TGTGCCAGCAGTGAGGGAACAGGGATTTGGGAGCAGTACTTC. Translating it yields CASSEGTGIWEQYF.

The rearrangement uses TRBV5-1 and TRBJ2-3; perhaps TRBD2 as D (6 bases). Germline assignment: CDR1 SGHRS and CDR2 YFSETQ. This CDR3 has 15 residues. With 0 bases removed from V and 2 bases from J, the gap between germline ends came to 10 bases. The CDR3 DNA reads TGCGCCAGCAGCTTGGAGGGCGGGATCACAGATACGCAGTATTTT. Encoded protein: CASSLEGGITDTQYF.

The chain employs TRBV19 and TRBJ2-2; TRBD2 is a possible D gene (5 bases). Germline V gene data show CDR1 as LNHDA and CDR2 as SQIVND (reference sequence). V was clipped by 11 bases and J by 5 bases, with 21 bases between them. The CDR3 runs to 15 residues. CDR3 DNA: TGTGCCGCCGCGGACTCGAATATACTTACCGGGGAGCTGTTTTTT. It yields the protein CAAADSNILTGELFF.

This clone was found a few times. The CDR3 bases are TGCGCCAGCAGCCGCGGGGGAGGTTTTAACACCATATATTTT. It yields the protein CASSRGGGFNTIYF. J is TRBJ1-3 and V is TRBV5-1; weak D call: TRBD1 (5 bases). Trimming cost V 4 bases and J 7 bases, with 15 bases left between them. The germline V gene has CDR1 SGHRS and CDR2 YFSETQ. The CDR3 is 14 amino acids. Using reference TRBV5-1 and TRBJ1-3 for the parts outside the CDR3, the full variable domain is KAGVTQTPRYLIKTRGQQVTLSCSPISGHRSVSWYQQTPGQGLQFLFEYFSETQRNKGNFPGRFSGRQFSNSRSEMNVSTLELGDSALYLCASSRGGGFNTIYFGEGSWLTVV.

This sequence joins TRBV2 and TRBJ2-3; 7 nucleotides line up with TRBD1. The CDR3 sequence is 14 residues long. Losses at the gene ends were 3 bases for V and 5 bases for J; bases not matched to a gene: 5. Germline V CDR1 and CDR2: SNHLY, FYNNEI. In DNA, the CDR3 is TGTGCCAGCAGTGACGGCAGGGGGATAGATACGCAGTATTTT. As protein: CASSDGRGIDTQYF.

The chain employs TRBV4-2 and TRBJ1-2; D perhaps matches TRBD1 (6 bases). Germline lookup yields CDR1 LGHNA and CDR2 YNFKEQ. CDR3 size: 15 residues. V dropped 1 base and J dropped 4 bases, with 13 bases sitting between them. The CDR3 DNA reads as TGTGCCAGCAGCCAAGGGACAGACAGCCTCTATGGCTACACCTTC. Encoded protein: CASSQGTDSLYGYTF.

The rearrangement joins TRBV25-1 to TRBJ1-1; a weak D match, TRBD1 (6 bases). CDR1 is MGHDK, CDR2 SYGVNS, per germline. V was pared by 1 base and J by 4 bases, with 13 bases between. The CDR3 is made up of 15 amino acids. As DNA, the CDR3 is TGTGCCAGCAGTGAATTGGGACAAACTTTCACTGAAGCTTTCTTT. This codes for CASSELGQTFTEAFF.

The genes are TRBV7-6 and TRBJ2-1; D might be TRBD2 (5 bases). Trimming removed 4 bases from V and 0 bases from J, with 13 bases in between. The CDR3 sequence is 16 residues long. CDR1 SGHVS and CDR2 FNYEAQ come from the germline V gene. The CDR3 loop is CASSSRPGTSYNEQFF. The CDR3 coding sequence is TGTGCCAGCAGCTCAAGACCGGGAACCTCCTACAATGAGCAGTTCTTC.

V usage is TRBV2 and J usage is TRBJ2-5, with D perhaps TRBD1 (5 bases). The J call may be mistaken, given a closer DNA end match to TRBJ2-7. CDR3 length equals 14 residues. Germline loops: CDR1 SNHLY, CDR2 FYNNEI. CDR3 sequence (DNA): TGTGCCAGCACCCCAGGGAAGGGTTATTACGAGCAGTACTTC. Its translation: CASTPGKGYYEQYF.

The CDR3 spells CASSPTVNTEAFF. In nucleotides, the CDR3 is TGTGCCAGCAGCCCTACAGTTAACACTGAAGCTTTCTTT. V usage is TRBV6-6 and J usage is TRBJ1-1; D call uncertain. Germline V gene sequence: CDR1 MNHNY, CDR2 SVGAGI (reference sequence). Trimming left V 6 bases short and J 2 bases short, with 10 bases between. The CDR3 runs 13 residues.

The chain joins TRBV4-3 to TRBJ2-7; D possibly corresponds to TRBD2 (6 bases). This CDR3 has 15 residues. Germline CDR1 LGHNA, CDR2 YSLEER. V lost 0 bases to trimming and J lost 3 bases, with 12 bases between them. The CDR3 DNA sequence: TGCGCCAGCAGCCAAGATATGGGACTGCTCTACGAGCAGTACTTC. Amino acid sequence: CASSQDMGLLYEQYF.

The chain joins TRBV5-5 to TRBJ1-1; possible D gene TRBD1, 5 bases. This CDR3 is 14 amino acids long. Germline lookup yields CDR1 SGHKS and CDR2 YYEKEE (reference sequence). V was pared by 4 bases and J by 6 bases, with 16 bases between. The CDR3 is CASSLSPDSPEAFF. The CDR3 DNA is TGTGCCAGCAGCCTGTCGCCCGACAGCCCTGAAGCTTTCTTT.

This clone was detected only a few times. The rearrangement uses TRBV5-4 and TRBJ2-7; no definite D call. CDR1 is SGHNT and CDR2 is YYREEE in the germline V gene (reference sequence). The CDR3 covers 11 residues. The V and J ends lost 0 bases and 6 bases respectively, with 4 bases between them. As DNA, the CDR3 is TGTGCCAGCAGCTTGGCGGGCGAGCAGTACTTC. Protein sequence: CASSLAGEQYF.

The rearrangement uses TRBV11-2 and TRBJ2-3; 8 positions agree with TRBD2. This CDR3 has 16 amino acids. The V segment lost 1 base and the J segment 6 bases; nucleotides outside the gene matches: 9. Per the germline V gene, CDR1 is SGHAT and CDR2 is FQNNGV. The CDR3 nucleotides are TGTGCCAGCAGCTTAGTATCCGCGGGGGGATACGATACGCAGTATTTT. This translates into CASSLVSAGGYDTQYF.

The genes are TRBV9 and TRBJ2-1; no firm D call. The CDR3 is 12 amino acids. The germline CDR1 and CDR2 sequences are SGDLS and YYNGEE. V shed 8 bases and J shed 5 bases, with 11 bases lying between them. The DNA of the CDR3 is TGTGCCAGTGGGCCTTCGGACAATGAGCAGTTCTTC. The encoded protein is CASGPSDNEQFF. The variable domain in full, completed from reference TRBV9 and TRBJ2-1, reads DSGVTQTPKHLITATGQRVTLRCSPRSGDLSVYWYQQSLDQGLQFLIQYYNGEERAKGNILERFSAQQFPDLHSELNLSSLELGDSALYFCASGPSDNEQFFGPGTRLTVL.

V gene TRBV18 combines with J gene TRBJ1-2; D is uncertain. CDR1 KGHSH and CDR2 LQKENI come from the germline V gene. Trimming stripped 3 bases from V and 1 base from J, with 6 bases between. The length of the CDR3 is 13 residues. CDR3 DNA sequence: TGTGCCAGCTCACCGGAGGTTAACTATGGCTACACCTTC. Its translation: CASSPEVNYGYTF. Together with reference TRBV18 and TRBJ1-2, the CDR3 gives the full variable domain: NAGVMQNPRHLVRRRGQEARLRCSPMKGHSHVYWYRQLPEEGLKFMVYLQKENIIDESGMPKERFSAEFPKEGPSILRIQQVVRGDSAAYFCASSPEVNYGYTFGSGTRLTVV.

V gene TRBV7-4 combines with J gene TRBJ1-1; 7 nucleotides match TRBD1. This CDR3 spans 16 amino acids. V was clipped by 2 bases and J by 1 base; unmatched bases: 7. CDR1 is SGHVT and CDR2 is SQSDAQ in the germline V gene. The CDR3 DNA sequence: TGTGCCAGCAGCTTACCTCAGGGGACAGCGAACACTGAAGCTTTCTTT. Its translation is CASSLPQGTANTEAFF. Together with reference TRBV7-4 and TRBJ1-1, the CDR3 gives the full variable domain: GAGVSQSPRYKVAKRGRDVALRCDSISGHVTLYWYRQTLGQGSEVLTYSQSDAQRDKSGRPSGRFSAERPERSVSTLKIQRTEQGDSAVYLCASSLPQGTANTEAFFGQGTRLTVV.

The chain carries TRBV30 and TRBJ1-1, with 9 bases lining up with TRBD1. CDR1 GTSNPN and CDR2 SVGIG come from the germline V gene (reference sequence). Trimming took 1 base from V and 4 from J; bases not matched to a gene: 4. The CDR3 loop spans 14 amino acids. CDR3 DNA: TGTGCCTGGAGTGGGGGACAGGGACCCACTGAAGCTTTCTTT. Protein product: CAWSGGQGPTEAFF.

For the CDR3, the DNA is TGTGCCAGCAGTCAACAACCCACAGATACGCAGTATTTT. Amino acids: CASSQQPTDTQYF. The chain links TRBV27 to TRBJ2-3; no definite D call. V was pared by 5 bases and J by 2 bases, with 8 bases between. Germline V CDR1 and CDR2: MNHEY, SMNVEV (reference sequence). The CDR3 is 13 residues long.

The chain has TRBV7-8 and TRBJ2-5; 9 bases line up with TRBD2. The J segment lost 0 bases and the V segment lost 6 bases, leaving 8 bases of the junction unmatched. The CDR3 is made up of 16 amino acids. From germline, CDR1 is SGHVS and CDR2 FQNEAQ. The CDR3 loop is CASSYKLAGDQETQYF. The DNA of the CDR3 is TGTGCCAGCAGTTATAAACTAGCGGGCGACCAAGAGACCCAGTACTTC.

The V gene is TRBV2, the J gene TRBJ2-5; D remains unclear. V lost 5 bases and J lost 5, with 6 bases in between. The germline V gene has CDR1 SNHLY and CDR2 FYNNEI. The CDR3 loop spans 11 amino acids. The CDR3 DNA follows: TGTGCCAGCAGTCTCTCGGAGACCCAGTACTTC. Its translation: CASSLSETQYF.

This chain links TRBV11-3 with TRBJ1-2, with TRBD1 identical over 7 bases. The CDR3 runs 15 residues. Per germline, CDR1 SGHNT and CDR2 YENEEA. The V gene end was trimmed by 0 bases and the J gene end by 12 bases; junction bases not matched to a gene: 13. The CDR3 DNA sequence: TGTGCCAGCAGCTTAGATCTTGTACAGGGGATGGGTCACACCTTC. Amino acid sequence: CASSLDLVQGMGHTF.

Only one count was recorded for this clone. CDR3 amino acids: CASSFGLQGHEQFF. The CDR3 nucleotides are TGTGCCAGCAGTTTCGGCCTTCAGGGGCATGAGCAGTTCTTC. The rearrangement links TRBV27 to TRBJ2-1; possible D gene TRBD1, 6 bases. CDR1 MNHEY and CDR2 SMNVEV come from the germline V gene (reference sequence). The CDR3 covers 14 residues. With 3 bases removed from V and 8 bases from J, the gap between germline ends came to 14 bases.